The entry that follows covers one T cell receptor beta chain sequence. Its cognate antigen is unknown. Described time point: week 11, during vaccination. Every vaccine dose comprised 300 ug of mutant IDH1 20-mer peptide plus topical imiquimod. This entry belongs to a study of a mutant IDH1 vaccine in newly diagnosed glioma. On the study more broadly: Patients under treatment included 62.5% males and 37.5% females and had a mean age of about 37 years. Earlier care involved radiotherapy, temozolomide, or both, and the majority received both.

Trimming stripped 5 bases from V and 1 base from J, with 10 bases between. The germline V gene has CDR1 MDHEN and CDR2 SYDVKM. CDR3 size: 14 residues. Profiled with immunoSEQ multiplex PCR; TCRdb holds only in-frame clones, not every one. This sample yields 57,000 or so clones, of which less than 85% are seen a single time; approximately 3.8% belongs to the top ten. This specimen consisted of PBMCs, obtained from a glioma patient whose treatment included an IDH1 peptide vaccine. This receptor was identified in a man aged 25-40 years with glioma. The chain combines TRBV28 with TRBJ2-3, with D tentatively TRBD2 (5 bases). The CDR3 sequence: CASSADGGTDTQYF. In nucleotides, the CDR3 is TGTGCCAGCAGTGCGGACGGGGGCACAGATACGCAGTATTTT.